This TCR beta chain came from a study of neurological immune-mediated disorders. The CDR3 is made up of 14 amino acids. CDR1 is LGHNA and CDR2 is YSLEER in the germline V gene. The V end was cut by 3 bases, the J end by 3 bases, with 11 bases between. Synthesis of cDNA was performed by 5'RACE using 10-nucleotide random UMIs. MiXCR was run by TCRdb on the 5' RACE reads, yielding one entry per CDR3 protein. The sample includes about 28,000 distinct CDR3 sequences, over 10% of them seen just once. This clonotype was detected ten times or more. Its antigen is as yet unknown. Findings and limits, study-wide: It was HTLV-1-associated myelopathy that showed the most TCR clonal expansion, while multiple sclerosis showed the least, falling below healthy controls.

2 million PBMCs stored at -80 C were the source of the unsorted libraries. The chain recombines TRBV4-3 with TRBJ2-5, with a possible D match to TRBD2 (5 bases). The sequencing sample was made of PBMCs. This clonotype was obtained from a woman aged 55-69 years in good health. CDR3 protein: CASSHGLAEETQYF. Written as DNA, the CDR3 is TGCGCCAGCAGCCACGGCCTAGCAGAAGAGACCCAGTACTTC.